The entry below describes one TCR beta chain. These data are taken from a study of Ad26.COV2.S vaccination and SARS-CoV-2 variants. Study-level information: Within the COV1001 Ad26.COV2.S trial arm, the donor was enrolled.

Treatment noted: around 19 received Ad26.COV2.S at low or high dose, single or two shots; roughly five received placebo; per-sample allocation not given. Collection of the samples took place on day 63 after the first injection of vaccine or placebo. Ad26.COV2.S expressed prefusion-stabilized spike from the original Wuhan strain. The CDR3 loop spans 11 amino acids. Germline V CDR1 and CDR2: MNHEY, SVGAGI. V was clipped by 5 bases and J by 3 bases, with 3 bases between them. The data were produced by immunoSEQ multiplex PCR, yet TCRdb's version contains in-frame clones alone and is incomplete. The repertoire holds about 280,000 clones, with over 75% as singletons.

The sequence was collected from a person aged 18-65 years who received the Ad26.COV2.S COVID-19 vaccine or a placebo. The starting material was peripheral blood, obtained in a trial of Ad26.COV2.S vaccine versus placebo. The chain joins TRBV6-5 to TRBJ2-3, with unresolved D. CDR3 residues: CASSRTDTQYF. The CDR3 DNA sequence: TGTGCCAGCAGTAGAACAGATACGCAGTATTTT.